The 17 T cell receptor beta chains below were found in one sample sequenced in a study of T cell changes during pregnancy in multiple sclerosis. Method: immunoSEQ multiplex PCR; TCRdb's copy keeps in-frame clones and lacks some. The table has around 29,000 clones, approximately 92% seen once. Here the sequenced sample was CD8+ T cells from peripheral blood mononuclear cells, taken before pregnancy. The receptors here all came from a female donor with multiple sclerosis, enrolled in a pregnancy study.

This rearrangement joins TRBV7-8 to TRBJ2-2, with TRBD1 as a possible D gene (6 bases). Germline assignment: CDR1 SGHVS and CDR2 FQNEAQ. Between the trimmed V and J ends, which lost 5 bases and 6 bases, there was a span of 16 bases. The CDR3 spans 15 residues. This CDR3 is CASSHGTSRAGELFF. The CDR3 region has the DNA TGTGCCAGCAGCCATGGGACATCCCGTGCCGGGGAGCTGTTTTTT.

The chain carries TRBV19 and TRBJ2-1, with 7 bases aligning to TRBD1. Germline values: CDR1 LNHDA, CDR2 SQIVND (reference sequence). The CDR3 sequence is 15 residues long. V lost 6 bases and J lost 4; bases outside the gene matches: 9. CDR3 sequence: CASSSTGVQYNEQFF. DNA of the CDR3: TGTGCCAGTAGCTCAACAGGGGTTCAATACAATGAGCAGTTCTTC.

The rearrangement joins TRBV30 to TRBJ1-4, with unresolved D. The CDR3 is 14 amino acids. The germline gives CDR1 GTSNPN, CDR2 SVGIG (reference sequence). Trimming stripped 3 bases from V and 6 bases from J, with 14 bases between. CDR3 residues: CAWRGHRTDEKLFF. CDR3 sequence (DNA): TGTGCCTGGAGAGGCCACAGAACGGATGAAAAACTGTTTTTT. Full variable domain (remainder filled in from reference TRBV30 and TRBJ1-4): SQTIHQWPATLVQPVGSPLSLECTVEGTSNPNLYWYRQAAGRGLQLLFYSVGIGQISSEVPQNLSASRPQDRQFILSSKKLLLSDSGFYLCAWRGHRTDEKLFFGSGTQLSVL.

V is TRBV11-2 and J is TRBJ2-7; TRBD2 agrees at 7 bases. The junction had 9 bases not matched to a gene; V was cut back by 5 bases and J by 2 bases. The V gene's germline CDR1 is SGHAT and CDR2 FQNNGV. The CDR3 loop spans 15 amino acids. Here the CDR3 reads CASSPNPGLAYEQYF. CDR3 in DNA: TGTGCCAGCAGCCCGAACCCTGGACTAGCCTACGAGCAGTACTTC.

This clone turned up a few times. The rearrangement joins TRBV10-3 to TRBJ1-2; a weak D match, TRBD1 (5 bases). The CDR3 has 16 residues. V lost 0 bases, J lost 5 bases, and 16 bases lay in between. The germline V gene encodes CDR1 ENHRY and CDR2 SYGVKD. CDR3 nucleotide sequence: TGTGCCATCAGTGAGTCGTTCCAGGGCCTCGTTTATGGCTACACCTTC. This codes for CAISESFQGLVYGYTF.

This sequence joins TRBV5-1 and TRBJ2-5, with TRBD1 as a possible D gene (5 bases). This CDR3 spans 13 amino acids. V lost 1 base, J lost 4 bases, and 8 bases lay in between. Germline assignment: CDR1 SGHRS and CDR2 YFSETQ. CDR3 sequence reads: CASSLRQLETQYF. As DNA, the CDR3 is TGCGCCAGCAGCTTGAGACAGTTAGAGACCCAGTACTTC. The variable domain in full, completed from reference TRBV5-1 and TRBJ2-5, reads KAGVTQTPRYLIKTRGQQVTLSCSPISGHRSVSWYQQTPGQGLQFLFEYFSETQRNKGNFPGRFSGRQFSNSRSEMNVSTLELGDSALYLCASSLRQLETQYFGPGTRLLVL.

The chain joins TRBV6-1 to TRBJ1-1; a weak D match, TRBD1 (6 bases). The CDR3 spans 14 residues. Germline CDR1 and CDR2: MNHNS and SASEGT. V lost 6 bases and J lost 1, with 12 bases in between. The CDR3 region has the DNA TGTGCCAGCAGGGCAGGGGTATGGAACACTGAAGCTTTCTTT. Translated: CASRAGVWNTEAFF.

This chain links TRBV11-2 with TRBJ2-5, with 10 bases matching TRBD2. This CDR3 spans 17 amino acids. V lost 5 bases, J lost 5 bases, and 14 bases stayed unmatched. Germline loops: CDR1 SGHAT, CDR2 FQNNGV. The CDR3 DNA reads TGTGCCAGCAGCCCCTACCCCCCTAGCGGGAGTGTGGAGACCCAGTACTTC. Translation: CASSPYPPSGSVETQYF.

CDR3 bases: TGTGCCAGCAGTACTCCAGGGGAGACCCAGTACTTC. The encoded protein is CASSTPGETQYF. This sequence joins TRBV2 and TRBJ2-5, with a possible D match to TRBD1 (5 bases). With 5 bases removed from V and 5 bases from J, the gap between germline ends came to 9 bases. Germline lookup yields CDR1 SNHLY and CDR2 FYNNEI. This CDR3 is built from 12 residues.

The gene calls are TRBV18 and TRBJ2-7; 7 bases are shared with TRBD1. CDR1 is KGHSH, CDR2 LQKENI, per germline. Germline trimming cut 2 bases from V and 4 bases from J; bases unmatched to any gene: 11. This CDR3 comprises 16 residues. The CDR3 sequence: CASSPLPGQRTYEQYF. The CDR3 DNA reads TGTGCCAGCTCACCATTACCGGGACAGAGAACTTACGAGCAGTACTTC.

The J gene is TRBJ2-3, the V gene TRBV9, with D uncertain. The CDR3 spans 14 residues. V was trimmed by 0 bases and J by 0 bases, leaving 5 bases between them. Germline-derived CDR1 and CDR2 are SGDLS and YYNGEE. The CDR3 coding sequence is TGTGCCAGCAGCGTAGACGGGAGCACAGATACGCAGTATTTT. It yields the protein CASSVDGSTDTQYF. The variable domain in full, with the rest retrieved from reference TRBV9 and TRBJ2-3, is DSGVTQTPKHLITATGQRVTLRCSPRSGDLSVYWYQQSLDQGLQFLIQYYNGEERAKGNILERFSAQQFPDLHSELNLSSLELGDSALYFCASSVDGSTDTQYFGPGTRLTVL.

V is TRBV6-1 and J is TRBJ2-3, with D perhaps TRBD1 (5 bases). This CDR3 is 14 amino acids long. Trimming stripped 1 base from V and 6 bases from J, with 11 bases between. Germline-derived CDR1 and CDR2 are MNHNS and SASEGT. CDR3 nucleotides: TGTGCCAGCAGTGAAGGGCAGGGTCCCGATACGCAGTATTTT. Its translation: CASSEGQGPDTQYF.

This chain links TRBV7-9 with TRBJ2-1, with no clear D. The CDR3 totals 13 residues. Germline V gives CDR1 SEHNR, CDR2 FQNEAQ (reference sequence). V gave up 2 bases and J gave up 8 bases, with 10 bases separating them. CDR3 nucleotide sequence: TGTGCCAGCAGCTTACCCCCACGGGATGAGCAGTTCTTC. Amino acid sequence: CASSLPPRDEQFF.

The V call is TRBV27, the J call TRBJ2-5; TRBD1 is a possible D gene (6 bases). Between the trimmed V and J ends, which lost 1 base and 2 bases, there was a span of 14 bases. The germline CDR1 and CDR2 sequences are MNHEY and SMNVEV (reference sequence). The CDR3 is made up of 16 amino acids. The CDR3 DNA follows: TGTGCCAGCAGTTTATGGCCCCCCGGGACACAAGAGACCCAGTACTTC. It is translated as CASSLWPPGTQETQYF.

The chain recombines TRBV10-2 with TRBJ2-2; TRBD1 is a possible D gene (6 bases). V lost 8 bases, J lost 0 bases, and 13 bases lay in between. The CDR3 runs 15 residues. CDR1 is WSHSY, CDR2 SAAADI, per germline. The CDR3 coding sequence is TGCGCCAGCCATACGGACAGTGCGAACACCGGGGAGCTGTTTTTT. Protein sequence: CASHTDSANTGELFF.

This chain uses TRBV19 with TRBJ1-5; 8 nucleotides match TRBD1. V was pared by 0 bases and J by 6 bases, with 10 bases of the junction left unmatched. This CDR3 region has 17 residues. Germline CDR1 is LNHDA and CDR2 is SQIVND (reference sequence). The CDR3 coding sequence is TGTGCCAGTAGTATAGAGTCCGGACAGGGTGTAAGTCAGCCCCAGCATTTT. Encoded protein: CASSIESGQGVSQPQHF.

The chain couples TRBV27 to TRBJ2-2, with 7 bases lining up with TRBD2. Germline loops: CDR1 MNHEY, CDR2 SMNVEV (reference sequence). V lost 6 bases and J lost 7; bases outside the gene matches: 8. CDR3 length: 14 residues. The chain's CDR3 is CASRRGTGGGELFF. The DNA for the CDR3 is TGTGCCAGCAGACGCGGGACGGGAGGCGGGGAGCTGTTTTTT.